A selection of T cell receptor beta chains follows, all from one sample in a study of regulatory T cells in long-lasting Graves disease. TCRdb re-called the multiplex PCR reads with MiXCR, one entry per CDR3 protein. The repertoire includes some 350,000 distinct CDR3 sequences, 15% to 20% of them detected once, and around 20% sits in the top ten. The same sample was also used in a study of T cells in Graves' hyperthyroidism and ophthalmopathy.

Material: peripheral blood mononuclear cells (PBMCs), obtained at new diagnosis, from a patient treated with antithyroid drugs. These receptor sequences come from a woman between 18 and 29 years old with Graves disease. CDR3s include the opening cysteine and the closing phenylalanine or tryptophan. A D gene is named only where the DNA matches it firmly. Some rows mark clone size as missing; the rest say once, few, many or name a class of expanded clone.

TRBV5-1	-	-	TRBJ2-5	TGCGCCAGCAGCTGGTTAAGTGTGGGGGAGACCCAGTACTTC	CASSWLSVGETQYF
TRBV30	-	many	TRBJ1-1	TGTGCCTGGAGTGTTGGAGGGGCGCAAGCTTTCTTT	CAWSVGGAQAFF
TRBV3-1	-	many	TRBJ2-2	TGTGCCAGCAGCCAAGCGAACACCGGGGAGCTGTTTTTT	CASSQANTGELFF
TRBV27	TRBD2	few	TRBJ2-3	TGTGCCAGCAGTAGCCCGGGGGGTGGCACAGATACGCAGTATTTT	CASSSPGGGTDTQYF
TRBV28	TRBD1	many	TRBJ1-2	TGTGCCAGCAGTGCATTGACGGGACAGGGGCTCCCTCTCTATGGCTACACCTTC	CASSALTGQGLPLYGYTF
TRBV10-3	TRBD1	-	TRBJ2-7	TGTGCCATCAGTGACTCCGACAGGGATTCCTACGAGCAGTACTTC	CAISDSDRDSYEQYF
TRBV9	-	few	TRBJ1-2	TGTGCCAGCAGTGGATCGGGGTACATGGGCTACACCTTC	CASSGSGYMGYTF
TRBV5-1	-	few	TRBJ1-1	TGCGCCAGCAATACGGGACGGACCACTGAAGCTTTCTTT	CASNTGRTTEAFF
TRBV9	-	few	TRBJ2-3	TGTGCCAGCAGCTCTCAGGAGGGGATAGATACGCAGTATTTT	CASSSQEGIDTQYF
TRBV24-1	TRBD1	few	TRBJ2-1	TGTGCCACCAGTGATCAACCTGGGACAGATTCCTACAATGAGCAGTTCTTC	CATSDQPGTDSYNEQFF
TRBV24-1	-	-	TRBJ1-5	TGTGCCACCAGTGATGTCCGCAATCAGCCCCAGCATTTT	CATSDVRNQPQHF
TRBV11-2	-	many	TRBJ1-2	TGTGCCAGCAGCTTAATCGGGACAACCTCCTATGGCTACACCTTC	CASSLIGTTSYGYTF
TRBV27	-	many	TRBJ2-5	TGTGCCAGCAGTTTAGGGAGGCCCCAAGGGGAGACCCAGTACTTC	CASSLGRPQGETQYF
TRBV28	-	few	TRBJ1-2	TGTGCCAGCAGTTTCTTTAGGGGGGGCTCTAACTATGGCTACACCTTC	CASSFFRGGSNYGYTF
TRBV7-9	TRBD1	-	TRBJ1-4	TGTGCCAGCACCGGACAGGGAATGGTGGAAGGTGAAAAACTGTTTTTT	CASTGQGMVEGEKLFF
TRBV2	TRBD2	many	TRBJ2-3	TGTGCCAGCAGATCCGGGACTAGCGGCTCAGATACGCAGTATTTT	CASRSGTSGSDTQYF
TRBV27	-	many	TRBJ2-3	TGTGCCAGCAGTTTAGGTTTCAAAGGAGATACGCAGTATTTT	CASSLGFKGDTQYF
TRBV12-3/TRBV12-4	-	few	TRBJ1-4	TGTGCCAGCAGCGAGAGAGTTAATAATGAAAAACTGTTTTTT	CASSERVNNEKLFF
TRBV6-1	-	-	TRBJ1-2	TGTGCCAGCAGTCAGGGCGGGGTAATTTTGCGCTACACCTTC	CASSQGGVILRYTF
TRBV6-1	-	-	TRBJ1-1	TGTGCCAGCAGCCCTCAAGGAAGGGTTGACACTGAAGCTTTCTTT	CASSPQGRVDTEAFF
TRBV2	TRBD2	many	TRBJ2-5	TGTGCCAGCCATCGGGGGGGCGGTGAGACCCAGTACTTC	CASHRGGGETQYF
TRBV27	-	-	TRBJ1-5	TGTGCCAGCAGTTTGAATTTGTGGACAGCGGATCAGACCCAGCATTTT	CASSLNLWTADQTQHF